One sample yielded the 30 T cell receptor beta chains listed below, sequenced in a study of T cells after posttransplantation cyclophosphamide. Method: immunoSEQ multiplex PCR; TCRdb's copy keeps in-frame clones and lacks some. The data show some 23,000 clones, with none appearing a single time. Treatment was busulfan-fludarabine conditioning, a marrow graft, and cyclophosphamide on days +3 and +4. Here the sequenced sample was PBMCs, taken after allogeneic stem cell transplant with posttransplant cyclophosphamide. These receptors came from a male patient younger than 30 who received an allogeneic stem cell transplant from a related donor, was CMV-positive, and had no GVHD. Some T cells may be graft donor cells.

This clone has a count of ten or more. The genes are TRBV20-1 and TRBJ2-5; D ambiguous. CDR1 DFQATT and CDR2 SNEGSKA come from the germline V gene (reference sequence). The V end was cut by 8 bases, the J end by 2 bases, with 9 bases between. The CDR3 has 11 residues. CDR3: CSPEFQETQYF. CDR3 nucleotides: TGCAGTCCGGAGTTTCAAGAGACCCAGTACTTC.

This clone was picked up many times. The rearrangement links TRBV10-3 to TRBJ2-7; D may be TRBD2 (6 bases). CDR1 and CDR2 (germline): ENHRY, SYGVKD. The CDR3 is 14 residues long. The V end was cut by 0 bases, the J end by 5 bases, with 11 bases between. The CDR3 DNA follows: TGTGCCATCAGTGAGTCGCGGGAAGTCCACGAGCAGTACTTC. This sequence encodes CAISESREVHEQYF.

The table lists this clone with many counts. The chain uses TRBV29-1 and TRBJ2-1, with 9 bases aligning to TRBD2. Germline CDR1 reads SQVTM; CDR2 reads ANQGSEA. With 0 bases clipped from V and 12 bases from J, the junction kept 6 bases outside the gene matches. This CDR3 has 13 residues. CDR3 nucleotides: TGCAGCGTTGAAGAAGGAGATAGCGGGAGGCAGTTCTTC. Translation: CSVEEGDSGRQFF.

At least ten counts were recorded for this clone. V gene TRBV6-1 combines with J gene TRBJ2-3; D may be TRBD1 (6 bases). The CDR3 loop spans 21 amino acids. The V and J ends lost 6 bases and 2 bases respectively, with 33 bases between them. In germline, CDR1 is MNHNS, CDR2 SASEGT. CDR3 sequence: CASSERKGDTMARGITDTQYF. The CDR3 DNA follows: TGTGCCAGCAGCGAACGGAAGGGAGATACGATGGCCAGGGGAATCACAGATACGCAGTATTTT.

The chain recombines TRBV6-1 with TRBJ2-5; the D gene is possibly TRBD1 (6 bases). Germline lookup yields CDR1 MNHNS and CDR2 SASEGT. Trimming pared 8 bases from V and 1 base from J, leaving 17 bases between. This CDR3 comprises 15 residues. CDR3 in amino acids: CASATTGGPQETQYF. The CDR3 DNA sequence: TGTGCCAGCGCGACGACAGGTGGGCCCCAAGAGACCCAGTACTTC.

In this sample, this clone turned up many times. The genes are TRBV5-4 and TRBJ2-7; 10 bases map to TRBD2. This CDR3 region has 15 residues. The V gene's germline CDR1 is SGHNT and CDR2 YYREEE (reference sequence). V lost 1 base, J lost 5 bases, and 6 bases stayed unmatched. The CDR3, as DNA: TGTGCCAGCAGCTTGAGCGGGAGGGCCTGGGACGAGCAGTACTTC. This codes for CASSLSGRAWDEQYF.

This clone was observed many times. CDR3 coding DNA: TGTGCCAGCAGCTTGGACGCAGGGACCTACGAGCAGTACTTC. It codes for CASSLDAGTYEQYF. The chain joins TRBV5-4 to TRBJ2-7; D perhaps matches TRBD1 (5 bases). This CDR3 is 14 amino acids long. The germline V gene encodes CDR1 SGHNT and CDR2 YYREEE (reference sequence). V was trimmed by 0 bases and J by 2 bases, leaving 9 bases between them. Variable domain in full (rest from reference TRBV5-4 and TRBJ2-7): ETGVTQSPTHLIKTRGQQVTLRCSSQSGHNTVSWYQQALGQGPQFIFQYYREEENGRGNFPPRFSGLQFPNYSSELNVNALELDDSALYLCASSLDAGTYEQYFGPGTRLTVT.

This clone was recorded at least ten times. CDR3 protein: CASSITHRRLANYEQYF. CDR3 DNA: TGTGCCAGTAGTATAACACATAGAAGGCTAGCGAACTACGAGCAGTACTTC. The V gene is TRBV19, the J gene TRBJ2-7; TRBD2 might be the D (6 bases). CDR3 size: 17 residues. The V end was cut by 2 bases, the J end by 3 bases, with 20 bases between. Germline assignment: CDR1 LNHDA and CDR2 SQIVND (reference sequence).

This clone came up a few times. The gene calls are TRBV5-4 and TRBJ2-5; 7 positions agree with TRBD2. Judging by the DNA end, TRBJ2-7 fits better; the J call may be wrong. From germline, CDR1 is SGHNT and CDR2 YYREEE (reference sequence). CDR3 length: 13 residues. CDR3 in DNA: TGTGCCAGCAGCTTGTCACTAGCGAACGAGCAGTACTTC. Translating it yields CASSLSLANEQYF.

This clone was counted at least ten times. J is TRBJ2-7 and V is TRBV6-1, with D unresolved. V was pared by 3 bases and J by 2 bases, with 11 bases between. The CDR3 extends over 14 amino acids. CDR1 is MNHNS, CDR2 SASEGT, per germline. CDR3 sequence: CASSERLPAYEQYF. CDR3 DNA: TGTGCCAGCAGTGAGAGGCTCCCAGCCTACGAGCAGTACTTC.

This clone was picked up many times. The V gene is TRBV19, the J gene TRBJ1-4; no clear D. Germline-derived CDR1 and CDR2 are LNHDA and SQIVND (reference sequence). This CDR3 region has 12 residues. V was clipped by 6 bases and J by 11 bases, with 13 bases between them. As DNA, the CDR3 is TGTGCCAGTAGCTCCCGAGTCTGGAAACTGTTTTTT. It yields the protein CASSSRVWKLFF. Based on the CDR3 plus reference TRBV19 and TRBJ1-4, the full variable domain is DGGITQSPKYLFRKEGQNVTLSCEQNLNHDAMYWYRQDPGQGLRLIYYSQIVNDFQKGDIAEGYSVSREKKESFPLTVTSAQKNPTAFYLCASSSRVWKLFFGSGTQLSVL.

This clone occurred many times. The chain uses TRBV4-1 and TRBJ2-5; D might be TRBD1 (6 bases). This CDR3 comprises 14 residues. Trimming pared 4 bases from V and 4 bases from J, leaving 13 bases between. Looked up from germline, CDR1 is MGHRA and CDR2 is YSYEKL. The CDR3 DNA is TGCGCCAGCAGCCGCCTTCCAGGGGTAGAGACCCAGTACTTC. Translating gives CASSRLPGVETQYF.

This clone was observed many times. This chain connects TRBV29-1 to TRBJ2-7, with TRBD2 identical over 11 bases. J was trimmed by 4 bases and V by 4 bases; bases with no gene match: 3. CDR1 and CDR2 (germline): SQVTM, ANQGSEA. The length of the CDR3 is 13 residues. The CDR3 is CSVVTSGRYEQYF. CDR3 DNA sequence: TGCAGCGTTGTAACTAGCGGGAGATACGAGCAGTACTTC.

This clone has ten or more counts. The genes are TRBV6-1 and TRBJ2-7; D is possibly TRBD1 (6 bases). The CDR3 is made up of 15 amino acids. V lost 3 bases and J 5 bases, leaving 17 bases between the germline ends. From germline, CDR1 is MNHNS and CDR2 SASEGT. CDR3 sequence: CASSEIRQGTHEQYF. The CDR3 DNA reads TGTGCCAGCAGTGAGATACGCCAGGGGACCCACGAGCAGTACTTC.

This clone was recorded at least ten times. The CDR3 loop is CASSIGRRASGIQETQYF. DNA of the CDR3: TGTGCCAGTAGTATAGGACGCAGGGCTAGCGGGATACAAGAGACCCAGTACTTC. This sequence joins TRBV19 and TRBJ2-5; TRBD2 matches 9 bases. V lost 1 base and J lost 2; bases outside the gene matches: 11. From germline, CDR1 is LNHDA and CDR2 SQIVND (reference sequence). This CDR3 comprises 18 residues.

This clone has just a few counts. The chain carries TRBV28 and TRBJ2-2; TRBD1 might be the D (5 bases). Germline V CDR1 and CDR2: MDHEN, SYDVKM. V lost 7 bases, J lost 1 base, and 13 bases lay in between. The CDR3 loop spans 15 amino acids. DNA for the CDR3: TGTGCCAGCAAAAACCCCACAGGGAACACCGGGGAGCTGTTTTTT. Protein product: CASKNPTGNTGELFF.

This clone was counted many times. The chain joins TRBV5-6 to TRBJ1-5; weak D call: TRBD1 (6 bases). This CDR3 comprises 17 residues. V lost 4 bases and J 5 bases, leaving 22 bases between the germline ends. Per germline, CDR1 SGHDT and CDR2 YYEEEE. The CDR3 spells CASSLKQGGFQDQPQHF. The CDR3 DNA sequence: TGTGCCAGCAGCCTCAAACAGGGAGGGTTCCAGGATCAGCCCCAGCATTTT.

This clone was detected ten times or more. The chain uses TRBV5-4 and TRBJ2-1; 8 bases map to TRBD2. Losses at the gene ends were 0 bases for V and 6 bases for J; bases not matched to a gene: 5. The CDR3 contains 15 residues. The V gene's germline CDR1 is SGHNT and CDR2 YYREEE (reference sequence). The CDR3 DNA reads as TGTGCCAGCAGCTTGGGACTAGCGAAAATCAATGAGCAGTTCTTC. Residues: CASSLGLAKINEQFF.

This clone was recorded many times. The V call is TRBV9, the J call TRBJ2-1, with unresolved D. The CDR3 loop spans 14 amino acids. Germline CDR1 is SGDLS and CDR2 is YYNGEE. Trimming shortened V by 4 bases and J by 8 bases, and 16 bases separated the two germline ends. Here the CDR3 reads CASSFLGSTDEQFF. CDR3 sequence (DNA): TGTGCCAGCAGCTTCCTGGGCTCGACCGATGAGCAGTTCTTC.

This clone was observed at least ten times. This chain connects TRBV6-1 to TRBJ2-1, with a possible D match to TRBD2 (6 bases). The CDR3 loop spans 15 amino acids. Trimming removed 6 bases from V and 4 bases from J, with 16 bases in between. From germline, CDR1 is MNHNS and CDR2 SASEGT. The CDR3 nucleotides read TGTGCCAGCAGCACCGTCGGAGGGCCGTACAATGAGCAGTTCTTC. Protein product: CASSTVGGPYNEQFF.

V and J are TRBV30 and TRBJ2-3; D call uncertain. Trimming left V 1 base short and J 3 bases short, with 8 bases between. In germline, CDR1 is GTSNPN, CDR2 SVGIG (reference sequence). This CDR3 has 13 amino acids. CDR3 nucleotides: TGTGCCTGGAGTGCGGGTTGGACAGATACGCAGTATTTT. Residues: CAWSAGWTDTQYF.

This clone was counted ten times or more. J is TRBJ1-5 and V is TRBV18, with D perhaps TRBD1 (6 bases). Germline lookup yields CDR1 KGHSH and CDR2 LQKENI. The CDR3 runs to 13 residues. The germline V and J ends were trimmed by 3 bases and 4 bases, with 7 bases remaining between them. CDR3 sequence reads: CASSPDRNQPQHF. DNA of the CDR3: TGTGCCAGCTCACCTGACAGGAATCAGCCCCAGCATTTT.

This clone was seen many times. This sequence joins TRBV7-9 and TRBJ2-1; 8 bases are shared with TRBD1. Trimming cost V 5 bases and J 4 bases; bases outside gene matches: 10. The CDR3 has 16 residues. CDR1 is SEHNR and CDR2 is FQNEAQ in the germline V gene (reference sequence). The CDR3 spells CASSPITGQGYNEQFF. CDR3 sequence (DNA): TGTGCCAGCAGCCCCATAACTGGACAGGGTTACAATGAGCAGTTCTTC. Full variable domain (remainder filled in from reference TRBV7-9 and TRBJ2-1): DTGVSQNPRHKITKRGQNVTFRCDPISEHNRLYWYRQTLGQGPEFLTYFQNEAQLEKSRLLSDRFSAERPKGSFSTLEIQRTEQGDSAMYLCASSPITGQGYNEQFFGPGTRLTVL.

The chain employs TRBV15 and TRBJ2-1; 10 bases map to TRBD2. This CDR3 has 16 amino acids. The germline CDR1 and CDR2 sequences are LNHNV and YYDKDF (reference sequence). V gave up 3 bases and J gave up 4 bases; unmatched junction bases: 6. In nucleotides, the CDR3 is TGTGCCACCAGCAGTCCGGGACTAGCGCCATACAATGAGCAGTTCTTC. Translating gives CATSSPGLAPYNEQFF.

This clone appeared many times. V gene TRBV11-1 combines with J gene TRBJ2-5, with 10 positions matching TRBD1. The CDR3 contains 15 residues. CDR1 and CDR2 (germline): SGHAT, FQDESV (reference sequence). Trimming took 1 base from V and 5 from J; bases not matched to a gene: 4. The CDR3: CASSLEGTGVETQYF. CDR3 bases: TGTGCCAGCAGCTTAGAGGGGACAGGGGTTGAGACCCAGTACTTC.

This clone came up many times. The chain recombines TRBV7-2 with TRBJ2-2, with TRBD1 as a possible D gene (6 bases). The V end lost 3 bases, the J end lost 1 base, and 12 bases lay between the germline ends. CDR1 and CDR2 from the germline V gene are SGHTA and FQGNSA. The CDR3 sequence is 16 residues long. In DNA form, the CDR3 reads TGTGCCAGCAGCTTTCAGGGGATAAAGAACACCGGGGAGCTGTTTTTT. It specifies CASSFQGIKNTGELFF.

Ten or more counts support this clone. This chain uses TRBV28 with TRBJ1-5; D gene uncertain. This CDR3 has 15 amino acids. The germline V gene encodes CDR1 MDHEN and CDR2 SYDVKM. V lost 5 bases and J lost 0, with 11 bases in between. The CDR3 loop is CASSPPRGSNQPQHF. In DNA, the CDR3 is TGTGCCAGCAGTCCCCCCCGGGGTAGCAATCAGCCCCAGCATTTT. Drawing the rest from reference TRBV28 and TRBJ1-5, the complete variable domain is DVKVTQSSRYLVKRTGEKVFLECVQDMDHENMFWYRQDPGLGLRLIYFSYDVKMKEKGDIPEGYSVSREKKERFSLILESASTNQTSMYLCASSPPRGSNQPQHFGDGTRLSIL.

This clone was detected many times. The J gene is TRBJ1-2, the V gene TRBV10-3, with 10 bases lining up with TRBD1. CDR1 and CDR2 (germline): ENHRY, SYGVKD. CDR3 length equals 15 residues. Trimming at V came to 8 bases and at J to 3 bases, leaving 9 bases not matched to a gene. CDR3 amino acids: CAIYDPGQGYYGYTF. DNA for the CDR3: TGTGCCATCTACGATCCGGGACAGGGGTACTATGGCTACACCTTC.

This clone has at least ten counts. The rearrangement links TRBV7-7 to TRBJ2-2; 11 nucleotides align to TRBD2. The CDR3 is made up of 16 amino acids. Germline loops: CDR1 SSHAT, CDR2 FNYEAQ (reference sequence). Unmatched junction bases numbered 1, after V lost 3 bases and J lost 1 base. The CDR3 loop is CASSLGTSGNTGELFF. The DNA of the CDR3 is TGTGCCAGCAGCTTGGGGACTAGCGGGAACACCGGGGAGCTGTTTTTT. The full variable domain, completed using reference TRBV7-7 and TRBJ2-2, is GAGVSQSPRYKVTKRGQDVTLRCDPISSHATLYWYQQALGQGPEFLTYFNYEAQPDKSGLPSDRFSAERPEGSISTLTIQRTEQRDSAMYRCASSLGTSGNTGELFFGEGSRLTVL.

This clone occurred many times. J is TRBJ1-4 and V is TRBV27, with TRBD1 identical over 8 bases. This CDR3 spans 15 amino acids. Looked up from germline, CDR1 is MNHEY and CDR2 is SMNVEV (reference sequence). V dropped 5 bases and J dropped 4; count of bases not matched to a gene: 6. The CDR3 sequence: CASSPGTGFNEKLFF. CDR3 DNA sequence: TGTGCCAGCAGTCCCGGGACAGGTTTTAATGAAAAACTGTTTTTT. The whole variable domain, filled in from reference TRBV27 and TRBJ1-4, reads EAQVTQNPRYLITVTGKKLTVTCSQNMNHEYMSWYRQDPGLGLRQIYYSMNVEVTDKGDVPEGYKVSRKEKRNFPLILESPSPNQTSLYFCASSPGTGFNEKLFFGSGTQLSVL.